Shown below are 22 T cell receptor beta chains from a single sample sequenced in a study of T cell changes during pregnancy in multiple sclerosis. TCRdb keeps only in-frame clones here, not all; method: immunoSEQ multiplex PCR. The sample has under 40,000 clones, roughly 90% seen once. Sample: CD8+ T cells from peripheral blood mononuclear cells, taken after pregnancy. These receptors were collected from a female donor with multiple sclerosis, enrolled in a pregnancy study.

This sequence joins TRBV5-1 and TRBJ2-3; D not certain. CDR1 SGHRS and CDR2 YFSETQ come from the germline V gene. V lost 4 bases, J lost 2 bases, and 11 bases lay in between. The CDR3 totals 14 residues. This chain's CDR3 is CASSPVGLTDTQYF. CDR3 in DNA: TGCGCCAGCAGCCCCGTGGGCCTCACAGATACGCAGTATTTT.

The J gene is TRBJ2-1, the V gene TRBV7-2; D is possibly TRBD1 (6 bases). Germline V gene data show CDR1 as SGHTA and CDR2 as FQGNSA. The CDR3 extends over 15 amino acids. Trimming removed 0 bases from V and 3 bases from J, with 9 bases in between. CDR3 bases: TGTGCCAGCAGCTTAGCGGGACAAGACTACAATGAGCAGTTCTTC. It is translated as CASSLAGQDYNEQFF.

The rearrangement uses TRBV4-1 and TRBJ2-3; a possible D gene is TRBD2 (6 bases). Looked up from germline, CDR1 is MGHRA and CDR2 is YSYEKL. The CDR3 contains 15 residues. Trimming cost V 3 bases and J 5 bases, with 15 bases left between them. Here the CDR3 reads CASSHSGLRGDTQYF. In DNA, the CDR3 is TGCGCCAGCAGCCACTCGGGACTCCGCGGAGATACGCAGTATTTT.

This sequence joins TRBV9 and TRBJ2-7; D might be TRBD1 (6 bases). Germline CDR1 reads SGDLS; CDR2 reads YYNGEE. Trimming left V 7 bases short and J 0 bases short, with 17 bases between. This CDR3 is built from 15 residues. CDR3 DNA: TGTGCCAGCGGCGACGGGACAACCAGCTCCTACGAGCAGTACTTC. It specifies CASGDGTTSSYEQYF.

V is TRBV29-1 and J is TRBJ2-2; D may be TRBD1 (6 bases). This CDR3 comprises 15 residues. Trimming removed 6 bases at V and 0 bases at J, with 14 bases between. Germline CDR1 and CDR2: SQVTM and ANQGSEA. The CDR3 bases are TGCAGCGTAGAACAGGGCTCTGCGAACACCGGGGAGCTGTTTTTT. Residues: CSVEQGSANTGELFF.

The chain has TRBV6-1 and TRBJ2-7, with TRBD1 as a possible D gene (6 bases). The V end was cut by 3 bases, the J end by 0 bases, with 15 bases between. The CDR3 is 16 residues long. CDR1 and CDR2 from the germline V gene are MNHNS and SASEGT. The CDR3 sequence is CASSEYREPSSYEQYF. In DNA form, the CDR3 reads TGTGCCAGCAGTGAGTACAGGGAACCGAGCTCCTACGAGCAGTACTTC.

The rearrangement uses TRBV19 and TRBJ2-3; 10 positions match TRBD2. The CDR3 is made up of 14 amino acids. V was pared by 10 bases and J by 2 bases, with 6 bases of the junction left unmatched. CDR1 and CDR2 (germline): LNHDA, SQIVND (reference sequence). The CDR3 nucleotides read TGTGCCACCTCTACTAGCGGGGACACAGATACGCAGTATTTT. Amino acid sequence: CATSTSGDTDTQYF.

The genes are TRBV6-5 and TRBJ2-1; 10 bases agree with TRBD2. The CDR3 consists of 15 residues. Unmatched junction bases numbered 8, after V lost 2 bases and J lost 10 bases. Germline V gene sequence: CDR1 MNHEY, CDR2 SVGAGI. The DNA for the CDR3 is TGTGCCAGCAGTTACGGCCTAGCGGGGGATGGCGAGCAGTTCTTC. Translated: CASSYGLAGDGEQFF.

V is TRBV27 and J is TRBJ1-2, with D possibly being TRBD1 (5 bases). The V end lost 5 bases, the J end lost 8 bases, and 15 bases lay between the germline ends. The germline V gene encodes CDR1 MNHEY and CDR2 SMNVEV (reference sequence). CDR3 length: 13 amino acids. In nucleotides, the CDR3 is TGTGCCAGCAGTCCTTGGACGGGGGGGGGCTACACCTTC. Protein: CASSPWTGGGYTF.

The chain has TRBV18 and TRBJ2-7; TRBD1 matches at 7 bases. The length of the CDR3 is 15 residues. J lost 2 bases, V lost 0 bases, and 4 bases had no gene match. CDR1 is KGHSH and CDR2 is LQKENI in the germline V gene. CDR3 amino acids: CASSPPTGFAYEQYF. The CDR3 DNA reads as TGTGCCAGCTCACCACCGACAGGGTTCGCCTACGAGCAGTACTTC.

The rearrangement joins TRBV13 to TRBJ2-7; 9 nucleotides line up with TRBD2. The V segment lost 7 bases and the J segment 2 bases; nucleotides outside the gene matches: 18. The CDR3 totals 18 residues. Germline CDR1 reads PRHDT; CDR2 reads FYEKMQ (reference sequence). CDR3 coding DNA: TGTGCCAGCATCACTCAAGGCGGGGGGGACACGGGTCCCTACGAGCAGTACTTC. Amino acids: CASITQGGGDTGPYEQYF.

The gene calls are TRBV7-9 and TRBJ1-2; the D gene is possibly TRBD1 (6 bases). The CDR3 sequence is 18 residues long. Between the trimmed V and J ends, which lost 1 base and 0 bases, there was a span of 18 bases. Per the germline V gene, CDR1 is SEHNR and CDR2 is FQNEAQ (reference sequence). DNA for the CDR3: TGTGCCAGCAGCTTAGAACCCCCGGACAGTAGAACTAACTATGGCTACACCTTC. Residues: CASSLEPPDSRTNYGYTF.

V gene TRBV27 combines with J gene TRBJ2-1; TRBD2 agrees at 13 bases. Per germline, CDR1 MNHEY and CDR2 SMNVEV (reference sequence). This CDR3 spans 15 amino acids. Trimming cost V 6 bases and J 8 bases; bases outside gene matches: 7. CDR3 sequence (DNA): TGTGCCAGCAGCCTGACTAGCGGGGGGTTATATGAGCAGTTCTTC. It codes for CASSLTSGGLYEQFF.

The gene calls are TRBV27 and TRBJ1-2; 8 positions agree with TRBD1. V was clipped by 6 bases and J by 5 bases; unmatched bases: 11. The length of the CDR3 is 15 residues. The germline V gene encodes CDR1 MNHEY and CDR2 SMNVEV (reference sequence). The CDR3 reads CASSPGTGGWYGYTF. In DNA form, the CDR3 reads TGTGCCAGCAGCCCTGGGACAGGCGGGTGGTATGGCTACACCTTC.

This clone showed up just once. The chain links TRBV19 to TRBJ2-3; D call uncertain. The CDR3 has 14 amino acids. Deletions cut 6 bases from V and 4 bases from J, with 14 bases between. The V gene's germline CDR1 is LNHDA and CDR2 SQIVND (reference sequence). Here the CDR3 DNA reads TGTGCCAGTAGCCTAGTCTTAAGCGCAGATACGCAGTATTTT. Residues: CASSLVLSADTQYF.

The chain recombines TRBV9 with TRBJ2-3; D is perhaps TRBD1 (5 bases). Germline V gene sequence: CDR1 SGDLS, CDR2 YYNGEE. The CDR3 runs to 16 residues. The V and J ends lost 0 bases and 1 base respectively, with 12 bases between them. The CDR3 DNA reads as TGTGCCAGCAGCGTAGCTGGGGCTAGAGGCACAGATACGCAGTATTTT. This translates into CASSVAGARGTDTQYF.

This clone was observed a single time. The chain employs TRBV27 and TRBJ1-4, with a tentative D call TRBD1 (6 bases). The CDR3 totals 15 residues. Germline assignment: CDR1 MNHEY and CDR2 SMNVEV (reference sequence). The germline V and J ends were trimmed by 6 bases and 3 bases, with 14 bases remaining between them. The CDR3 spells CASRPGTLANEKLFF. DNA of the CDR3: TGTGCCAGCAGGCCCGGGACACTCGCTAATGAAAAACTGTTTTTT.

V is TRBV9 and J is TRBJ2-5; TRBD1 agrees at 8 bases. The germline V gene has CDR1 SGDLS and CDR2 YYNGEE. CDR3 length: 15 amino acids. With 4 bases clipped from V and 1 base from J, the junction kept 6 bases outside the gene matches. CDR3 DNA: TGTGCCAGCAGCTCCGGGACAGGAGTCCAAGAGACCCAGTACTTC. This encodes CASSSGTGVQETQYF.

The V and J genes are TRBV30 and TRBJ2-3; 7 bases are a match to TRBD2. The length of the CDR3 is 14 residues. Germline V CDR1 and CDR2: GTSNPN, SVGIG (reference sequence). J lost 6 bases, V lost 0 bases, and 6 bases had no gene match. CDR3: CAWSVGGGEDTQYF. CDR3 coding DNA: TGTGCCTGGAGTGTAGGTGGGGGGGAGGATACGCAGTATTTT.

The chain employs TRBV6-1 and TRBJ2-1; 9 positions agree with TRBD1. Losses at the gene ends were 8 bases for V and 4 bases for J; bases not matched to a gene: 6. Per germline, CDR1 MNHNS and CDR2 SASEGT. This CDR3 contains 14 residues. The CDR3 nucleotides read TGTGCCAGCGGCCGGACAGGGGATTACAATGAGCAGTTCTTC. This encodes CASGRTGDYNEQFF.

This clone occurred once. The chain combines TRBV5-4 with TRBJ1-1; 7 positions match TRBD1. Per germline, CDR1 SGHNT and CDR2 YYREEE (reference sequence). The CDR3 has 15 amino acids. V lost 0 bases and J lost 1; bases outside the gene matches: 3. CDR3 protein: CASSLEGQRNTEAFF. The CDR3 DNA reads as TGTGCCAGCAGCTTGGAGGGACAGAGGAACACTGAAGCTTTCTTT.

The table lists this clone with a few counts. The chain employs TRBV6-1 and TRBJ1-2; no clear D. Trimming cost V 1 base and J 3 bases, with 6 bases left between them. Germline V gene lookup returns CDR1 MNHNS and CDR2 SASEGT. This CDR3 has 13 residues. The CDR3 loop is CASSEGDYYGYTF. CDR3 nucleotide sequence: TGTGCCAGCAGTGAAGGCGACTACTATGGCTACACCTTC.